The 32 T cell receptor beta chains in this list originate from one sample, sequenced in a study of regulatory T cells in long-lasting Graves disease. Researchers made TCR beta libraries by using iRepertoire HTBI primers and running Arm-PCR on CDR3 regions. TCRdb called the multiplex PCR reads again in MiXCR, with one record for every CDR3 protein. The sample has some 450,000 distinct CDR3 sequences, 23% seen once; the top ten hold about 27%. Specified time point: persistent/refractory GD, antithyroid drugs over 5 years with positive TRAb. The authors made the TCR library using RNA they extracted from PBMCs. Source: peripheral blood mononuclear cells (PBMCs), taken when the disease was refractory, from a patient treated with antithyroid drugs. Receptor source: a female donor with Graves disease.

The count of this clonotype is one. Since no conserved phenylalanine or tryptophan closes the CDR3, a read error is the likely cause. This sequence joins TRBV29-1 and TRBJ2-5; no reliable D call. This CDR3 region has 13 residues. The germline gives CDR1 SQVTM, CDR2 ANQGSEA. Trimming pared 4 bases from V and 6 bases from J, leaving 15 bases between. CDR3 DNA sequence: TGCAGCGTTGTTCCAGATGCAGTGAAGACCCAGTACCTC. Its protein is CSVVPDAVKTQYL.

The J gene is TRBJ2-7, the V gene TRBV11-2, with a weak D call TRBD1 (5 bases). In germline, CDR1 is SGHAT, CDR2 FQNNGV. Trimming left V 5 bases short and J 1 base short, with 15 bases between. CDR3 length: 15 residues. DNA of the CDR3: TGTGCCAGCAGCCTAAATGGGGCCCTATCCTACGAGCAGTACTTC. As protein: CASSLNGALSYEQYF.

This clonotype turned up a few times. The V gene is TRBV6-9, the J gene TRBJ1-1; no firm D call. The CDR3 is 16 amino acids. Per germline, CDR1 MNHGY and CDR2 SVAAGI. Between the trimmed V and J ends, which lost 3 bases and 6 bases, there was a span of 20 bases. CDR3 loop: CASSYSLVPQRAEAFF. The CDR3 DNA reads TGTGCCAGCAGTTACTCTCTAGTTCCCCAACGCGCTGAAGCTTTCTTT.

This clonotype was observed many times. This chain connects TRBV28 to TRBJ2-5; perhaps TRBD2 as D (6 bases). The CDR3 covers 12 residues. V was cut by 8 bases and J by 5 bases, with 12 bases left in between. CDR1 and CDR2 (germline): MDHEN, SYDVKM. In DNA, the CDR3 is TGTGCCAGCGGAGGAGGGCCGGAGACCCAGTACTTC. This encodes CASGGGPETQYF.

This clonotype has more than one count but fewer than ten. This chain joins TRBV13 and TRBJ1-2; D call uncertain. V was clipped by 0 bases and J by 4 bases, with 12 bases between them. The CDR3 spans 15 residues. The germline CDR1 and CDR2 sequences are PRHDT and FYEKMQ (reference sequence). The CDR3 is CASSLGPSTSYGYTF. In DNA form, the CDR3 reads TGTGCCAGCAGCTTAGGACCATCCACAAGCTATGGCTACACCTTC.

The chain combines TRBV7-3 with TRBJ2-2, with TRBD2 matching over 7 bases. The CDR3 length is 19 residues. Germline CDR1 is SGHTA and CDR2 is FQGTGA. Germline trimming cut 2 bases from V and 6 bases from J; bases unmatched to any gene: 18. The DNA for the CDR3 is TGTGCCAGCAGCTTACGCCGAACAAGGGGCGGGAGCGGCTCCGGGGAGCTGTTTTTT. It encodes CASSLRRTRGGSGSGELFF. Looking up the rest from reference TRBV7-3 and TRBJ2-2 gives the full variable domain: GAGVSQTPSNKVTEKGKYVELRCDPISGHTALYWYRQSLGQGPEFLIYFQGTGAADDSGLPNDRFFAVRPEGSVSTLKIQRTERGDSAVYLCASSLRRTRGGSGSGELFFGEGSRLTVL.

This chain joins TRBV24-1 and TRBJ2-2; 8 positions match TRBD2. This CDR3 is 18 amino acids long. Germline V gene lookup returns CDR1 KGHDR and CDR2 SFDVKD. J was trimmed by 4 bases and V by 7 bases; bases with no gene match: 16. In DNA, the CDR3 is TGTGCCACCAGCGCAAATCGAAGACTCACTAGCGGCACCGGGGAGCTGTTTTTT. This gives the protein CATSANRRLTSGTGELFF.

This clonotype was seen only a few times. The gene calls are TRBV12-3 or TRBV12-4 and TRBJ2-4; no clear D. V was trimmed by 2 bases and J by 0 bases, leaving 26 bases between them. This CDR3 is 21 amino acids long. CDR3 coding DNA: TGTGCCAGCAGTTTATTATCTCCGTCGGCGTATACGGAACTAGCCAAAAACATTCAGTACTTC. This codes for CASSLLSPSAYTELAKNIQYF.

This clonotype has only a few counts. The V gene is TRBV18, the J gene TRBJ1-1; TRBD1 aligns across 9 bases. The V gene's germline CDR1 is KGHSH and CDR2 LQKENI. Trimming cost V 4 bases and J 5 bases; bases outside gene matches: 8. The CDR3 is 15 residues long. The CDR3 sequence: CASSQETGGRTEAFF. CDR3 coding DNA: TGTGCCAGCTCACAGGAGACAGGGGGTAGGACTGAAGCTTTCTTT.

This clonotype was seen a few times. The chain combines TRBV6-5 with TRBJ2-7; D could derive from TRBD1 or TRBD2 (5 bases each). The germline gives CDR1 MNHEY, CDR2 SVGAGI. Trimming stripped 2 bases from V and 2 bases from J, with 7 bases between. The CDR3 is 13 amino acids. The CDR3, as DNA: TGTGCCAGCAGTTACCGGGGCGCCTACGAGCAGTACTTC. This gives the protein CASSYRGAYEQYF.

The DNA of the CDR3 is TGCAGTGCTAGAGTGAATAGCAATCAGCCCCAGCATTTT. Protein: CSARVNSNQPQHF. This rearrangement joins TRBV20-1 to TRBJ1-5, with no clear D. CDR1 DFQATT and CDR2 SNEGSKA come from the germline V gene (reference sequence). Trimming shortened V by 1 base and J by 0 bases, and 4 bases separated the two germline ends. This CDR3 is 13 amino acids long.

The chain joins TRBV20-1 to TRBJ2-1; D is undetermined. The germline gives CDR1 DFQATT, CDR2 SNEGSKA (reference sequence). This CDR3 spans 12 amino acids. V shed 3 bases and J shed 6 bases, with 9 bases lying between them. CDR3 protein: CSASRALNEQFF. The CDR3 bases are TGCAGTGCTAGTAGGGCCCTCAATGAGCAGTTCTTC.

This sequence joins TRBV28 and TRBJ1-2, with TRBD1 matching 12 bases. Germline CDR1 is MDHEN and CDR2 is SYDVKM. Germline trimming cut 5 bases from V and 4 bases from J; bases unmatched to any gene: 8. The CDR3 runs 16 residues. CDR3 region: CASSIPGTGGGYGYTF. As DNA, the CDR3 is TGTGCCAGCAGTATACCCGGGACAGGGGGCGGCTATGGCTACACCTTC.

V usage is TRBV5-4 and J usage is TRBJ2-7; 12 bases are shared with TRBD1. Losses at the gene ends were 3 bases for V and 6 bases for J; bases not matched to a gene: 4. CDR1 is SGHNT and CDR2 is YYREEE in the germline V gene (reference sequence). The CDR3 totals 14 residues. CDR3 in amino acids: CASSWGDRGPEQYF. In DNA, the CDR3 is TGTGCCAGCAGCTGGGGGGACAGGGGGCCCGAGCAGTACTTC.

V is TRBV28 and J is TRBJ2-2, with 11 bases identical to TRBD2. Trimming took 6 bases from V and 7 from J; bases not matched to a gene: 4. The germline gives CDR1 MDHEN, CDR2 SYDVKM. CDR3 length: 14 amino acids. The CDR3 loop is CASRLAGVVGELFF. The CDR3 region has the DNA TGTGCCAGCAGACTAGCGGGAGTGGTCGGGGAGCTGTTTTTT. The full variable domain, rest sourced from reference TRBV28 and TRBJ2-2, is DVKVTQSSRYLVKRTGEKVFLECVQDMDHENMFWYRQDPGLGLRLIYFSYDVKMKEKGDIPEGYSVSREKKERFSLILESASTNQTSMYLCASRLAGVVGELFFGEGSRLTVL.

This clonotype was picked up many times. J is TRBJ1-1 and V is TRBV28; perhaps TRBD1 as D (5 bases). Germline CDR1 MDHEN, CDR2 SYDVKM. The CDR3 has 13 residues. The V end lost 3 bases, the J end lost 8 bases, and 13 bases lay between the germline ends. CDR3 DNA: TGTGCCAGCAGTTTCTGGCAGGGATCCGAAGCTTTCTTT. It yields the protein CASSFWQGSEAFF.

This clonotype has at least ten counts. The genes are TRBV12-3 or TRBV12-4 and TRBJ2-7, with TRBD1 matching 8 bases. After removal of 6 bases from V and 4 bases from J, the junction contained 8 bases not matched to a gene. CDR3 size: 14 residues. CDR3 sequence reads: CASRRQGAHYEQYF. CDR3 DNA: TGTGCCAGCAGGCGGCAGGGGGCGCATTACGAGCAGTACTTC.

This clonotype was detected many times. The rearrangement uses TRBV12-3 or TRBV12-4 and TRBJ1-2; 7 positions match TRBD1. The J segment lost 1 base and the V segment lost 3 bases, leaving 8 bases of the junction unmatched. The CDR3 length is 16 residues. In DNA form, the CDR3 reads TGTGCCAGCAGTTTTACCCCGGGACAGATTAACTATGGCTACACCTTC. Its protein is CASSFTPGQINYGYTF.

This clonotype was seen a few times. V and J are TRBV6-5 and TRBJ1-2, with a possible D match to TRBD1 (5 bases). The length of the CDR3 is 15 residues. CDR1 MNHEY and CDR2 SVGAGI come from the germline V gene. V dropped 2 bases and J dropped 3 bases, with 13 bases sitting between them. CDR3: CASSYPDLGDYGYTF. CDR3 coding DNA: TGTGCCAGCAGTTACCCGGATCTAGGGGACTATGGCTACACCTTC.

This clonotype appeared many times. The V call is TRBV2, the J call TRBJ2-5; possibly TRBD2 for D (7 bases). There are 14 residues in the CDR3. Between the trimmed V and J ends, which lost 7 bases and 1 base, there was a span of 13 bases. Germline CDR1 reads SNHLY; CDR2 reads FYNNEI. CDR3: CASNFRGGQETQYF. CDR3 coding DNA: TGTGCCAGCAACTTTAGGGGGGGCCAAGAGACCCAGTACTTC.

This rearrangement joins TRBV5-1 to TRBJ2-7; a weak D match, TRBD2 (5 bases). V gave up 2 bases and J gave up 3 bases, with 18 bases separating them. Per germline, CDR1 SGHRS and CDR2 YFSETQ. There are 16 residues in the CDR3. The CDR3 loop reads CASSFFEGRQIYEQYF. CDR3 sequence (DNA): TGCGCCAGCAGCTTTTTTGAGGGCCGCCAGATCTACGAGCAGTACTTC. The full variable domain, with the rest looked up from reference TRBV5-1 and TRBJ2-7, is KAGVTQTPRYLIKTRGQQVTLSCSPISGHRSVSWYQQTPGQGLQFLFEYFSETQRNKGNFPGRFSGRQFSNSRSEMNVSTLELGDSALYLCASSFFEGRQIYEQYFGPGTRLTVT.

This clonotype was detected ten times or more. V is TRBV12-3 or TRBV12-4 and J is TRBJ1-5; the D is unclear. The V gene lost 4 bases and the J gene lost 4 bases, with 8 bases spanning the gap. This CDR3 region has 13 residues. As DNA, the CDR3 is TGTGCCAGCAGTTCAGGATATAATCAGCCCCAGCATTTT. Residues: CASSSGYNQPQHF.

V gene TRBV6-5 combines with J gene TRBJ1-1; D ambiguous. Trimming took off 4 bases at V and 10 bases at J, with 22 bases between the two ends. The CDR3 sequence is 15 residues long. Germline loops: CDR1 MNHEY, CDR2 SVGAGI. The CDR3: CASSLNPSNYPRAFF. The CDR3 coding sequence is TGTGCCAGCAGTTTAAATCCGAGTAATTATCCCCGAGCTTTCTTT.

As regards this clonotype: A read error may account for a junction end that differs from germline. The chain's CDR3 is CTSSQDPVRETQYF. The CDR3 nucleotides are TGTACCAGCAGCCAAGACCCGGTCCGGGAGACCCAGTACTTC. The rearrangement joins TRBV3-1 to TRBJ2-5; the D is unclear. Germline loops: CDR1 LGHDT, CDR2 YNNKEL (reference sequence). The CDR3 contains 14 residues.

This clonotype was observed a handful of times. The V and J genes are TRBV20-1 and TRBJ2-1; 8 nucleotides match TRBD2. This CDR3 has 16 amino acids. Trimming cost V 5 bases and J 0 bases; bases outside gene matches: 9. Germline CDR1 reads DFQATT; CDR2 reads SNEGSKA (reference sequence). The CDR3 DNA is TGCAGTGCTTTTAGGACTAGCCGAAGCTCCTACAATGAGCAGTTCTTC. Protein sequence: CSAFRTSRSSYNEQFF.

This clonotype was seen a handful of times. The CDR3 is CSANQGVNTEAFF. CDR3 DNA sequence: TGCAGTGCTAACCAGGGGGTGAACACTGAAGCTTTCTTT. The V gene is TRBV20-1, the J gene TRBJ1-1, with 7 nucleotides matching TRBD1. Germline CDR1 is DFQATT and CDR2 is SNEGSKA (reference sequence). V lost 4 bases to trimming and J lost 0 bases; unmatched junction nucleotides: 2. The CDR3 extends over 13 amino acids.

The chain couples TRBV2 to TRBJ1-2; unclear D gene. Germline V gene lookup returns CDR1 SNHLY and CDR2 FYNNEI. Trimming removed 4 bases at V and 6 bases at J, with 9 bases between. The CDR3 is 12 amino acids. Here the CDR3 DNA reads TGTGCCAGCAGTGTCGCCCACGATGGCTACACCTTC. Residues: CASSVAHDGYTF.

This clonotype was seen at least ten times. V gene TRBV6-1 combines with J gene TRBJ1-6, with a possible D match to TRBD1 (5 bases). The V end lost 2 bases, the J end lost 8 bases, and 16 bases lay between the germline ends. Germline V gene data show CDR1 as MNHNS and CDR2 as SASEGT. CDR3 length: 16 residues. CDR3 sequence reads: CASSEIRGGLDSPLHF. The DNA for the CDR3 is TGTGCCAGCAGTGAAATTCGGGGCGGCCTGGATTCACCCCTCCACTTT.

This clonotype was observed a few times. The V and J genes are TRBV6-1 and TRBJ1-2; D not certain. There are 11 residues in the CDR3. V lost 7 bases, J lost 7 bases, and 10 bases lay in between. The germline V gene has CDR1 MNHNS and CDR2 SASEGT. The CDR3 loop reads CASTRPPGYTF. As DNA, the CDR3 is TGTGCCAGCACCCGACCTCCTGGCTACACCTTC.

This clonotype occurred many times. The chain recombines TRBV20-1 with TRBJ2-7; a possible D gene is TRBD2 (5 bases). Germline V gives CDR1 DFQATT, CDR2 SNEGSKA (reference sequence). CDR3 length: 11 amino acids. The V gene lost 1 base and the J gene lost 7 bases, with 8 bases spanning the gap. CDR3 DNA: TGCAGTGCTAGAGTGGACTTAGAGCAGTACTTC. Translated: CSARVDLEQYF.

The table lists this clonotype with a few counts. The gene calls are TRBV24-1 and TRBJ2-6; tentative D call: TRBD1 (5 bases). The J call could be wrong; TRBJ2-7 is a better fit for the DNA end. CDR1 is KGHDR, CDR2 SFDVKD, per germline. This CDR3 has 13 residues. The CDR3 region is CATSDVGPGEQYF. Here the CDR3 DNA reads TGTGCCACCAGTGATGTGGGGCCTGGGGAGCAGTACTTC.

The V call is TRBV5-1, the J call TRBJ1-1; 7 bases are shared with TRBD1. J was trimmed by 2 bases and V by 0 bases; bases with no gene match: 10. The CDR3 totals 17 residues. From germline, CDR1 is SGHRS and CDR2 YFSETQ. The CDR3 sequence is CASSLVYRGIDNTEAFF. CDR3 nucleotides: TGCGCCAGCAGCTTGGTATACAGGGGAATTGATAACACTGAAGCTTTCTTT.